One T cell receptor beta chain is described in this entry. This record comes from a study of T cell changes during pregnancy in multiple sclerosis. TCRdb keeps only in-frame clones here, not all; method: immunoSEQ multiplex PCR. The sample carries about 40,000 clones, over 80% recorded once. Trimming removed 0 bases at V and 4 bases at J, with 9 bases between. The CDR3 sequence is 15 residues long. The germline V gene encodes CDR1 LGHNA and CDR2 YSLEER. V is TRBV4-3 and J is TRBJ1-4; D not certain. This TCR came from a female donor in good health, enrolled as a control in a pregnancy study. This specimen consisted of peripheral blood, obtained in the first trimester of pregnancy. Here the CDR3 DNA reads TGCGCCAGCAGCCAAGATGGGAGAAGTAATGAAAAACTGTTTTTT. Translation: CASSQDGRSNEKLFF.